Below are 17 T cell receptor beta chains sequenced from a single sample in a study of blood T cell repertoires in COVID-19 (dated by TCRdb to the early 2020s). Library generation was performed with the immunoSEQ multiplex PCR assay. The table comes from immuneACCESS by way of TCRdb, which keeps in-frame sequences with V and J called. Part of the clones is missing from these tables; in studies checked, under half for an unresolved V gene and the rest for unknown reasons. In this sample the table shows 45,000 to 60,000 clones, about four fifths of which occur a single time. The leading ten clones occupy approximately 10% of the sample. Sequencing was done on a sample of peripheral blood. The receptors were sampled from an elderly man with COVID-19, enrolled during active disease.

This clone has only one observation. The CDR3 loop is CAISESGAENIQYF. The CDR3 DNA reads as TGTGCCATCAGTGAGTCGGGGGCCGAAAACATTCAGTACTTC. The V call is TRBV10-3, the J call TRBJ2-4; perhaps TRBD1 as D (6 bases). The CDR3 contains 14 residues. The V end was cut by 0 bases, the J end by 5 bases, with 8 bases between. Germline V lookup: CDR1 ENHRY, CDR2 SYGVKD.

The chain employs TRBV24-1 and TRBJ2-2, with D perhaps TRBD1 (5 bases). The V end was cut by 9 bases, the J end by 7 bases, with 11 bases between. This CDR3 is 12 amino acids long. Germline V gives CDR1 KGHDR, CDR2 SFDVKD. In nucleotides, the CDR3 is TGTGCCACCCGAAGGGGCATCGGGGAGCTGTTTTTT. It specifies CATRRGIGELFF.

This sequence joins TRBV6-5 and TRBJ1-4; D may be TRBD1 (6 bases). Trimming pared 6 bases from V and 2 bases from J, leaving 13 bases between. CDR1 and CDR2 from the germline V gene are MNHEY and SVGAGI. The CDR3 is made up of 15 amino acids. As DNA, the CDR3 is TGTGCCAGCAGCCGGGAGGGGGGGACTAATGAAAAACTGTTTTTT. This encodes CASSREGGTNEKLFF.

The chain joins TRBV7-9 to TRBJ1-5, with D unclear. CDR3 size: 14 residues. Trimming took off 5 bases at V and 6 bases at J, with 14 bases between the two ends. Germline CDR1 is SEHNR and CDR2 is FQNEAQ (reference sequence). CDR3 sequence (DNA): TGTGCCAGCAGCCCCGCCAGTGGGAGTCAGCCCCAGCATTTT. It encodes CASSPASGSQPQHF.

DNA of the CDR3: TGTGCCAGCAGCGCGACAGGGGCTTTATATGAAAAACTGTTTTTT. It specifies CASSATGALYEKLFF. This sequence joins TRBV7-2 and TRBJ1-4; 8 bases are shared with TRBD1. This CDR3 comprises 15 residues. V shed 5 bases, J shed 6 bases, and the junction held 8 bases outside the gene matches. The germline CDR1 and CDR2 sequences are SGHTA and FQGNSA. The full variable domain, completed using reference TRBV7-2 and TRBJ1-4, is GAGVSQSPSNKVTEKGKDVELRCDPISGHTALYWYRQSLGQGLEFLIYFQGNSAPDKSGLPSDRFSAERTGGSVSTLTIQRTQQEDSAVYLCASSATGALYEKLFFGSGTQLSVL.

The chain employs TRBV5-5 and TRBJ2-7, with a tentative D call TRBD2 (5 bases). Trimming removed 3 bases from V and 6 bases from J, with 10 bases in between. There are 12 residues in the CDR3. Germline CDR1 reads SGHKS; CDR2 reads YYEKEE (reference sequence). CDR3 protein: CASSWAAGEQYV. In nucleotides, the CDR3 is TGTGCCAGCAGCTGGGCCGCGGGCGAGCAGTACGTC.

This chain links TRBV11-1 with TRBJ2-5; D is perhaps TRBD2 (6 bases). V lost 3 bases and J lost 1, with 9 bases in between. Germline lookup yields CDR1 SGHAT and CDR2 FQDESV (reference sequence). The length of the CDR3 is 14 residues. In DNA form, the CDR3 reads TGTGCCAGCAGCTTCCGGGGGACCCAAGAGACCCAGTACTTC. This codes for CASSFRGTQETQYF.

This clone is a singleton in its sample. The V gene is TRBV14, the J gene TRBJ1-1, with TRBD1 matching 8 bases. Germline-derived CDR1 and CDR2 are SGHDN and FVKESK. Trimming removed 6 bases from V and 4 bases from J; junction bases left unmatched: 4. The CDR3 contains 13 residues. CDR3: CASSRQGSTEAFF. CDR3 sequence (DNA): TGTGCCAGCAGTCGACAGGGGAGCACTGAAGCTTTCTTT.

Only one count was recorded for this clone. V is TRBV7-9 and J is TRBJ1-1; possible D gene TRBD1, 6 bases. Germline V gives CDR1 SEHNR, CDR2 FQNEAQ (reference sequence). The CDR3 contains 13 residues. V lost 4 bases to trimming and J lost 7 bases, with 13 bases between them. CDR3 coding DNA: TGTGCCAGCAGCTCGATAGGGGGAGTTGAAGCTTTCTTT. Translated: CASSSIGGVEAFF.

The chain recombines TRBV5-4 with TRBJ2-1; 9 bases match TRBD2. CDR1 and CDR2 from the germline V gene are SGHNT and YYREEE (reference sequence). V shed 3 bases, J shed 5 bases, and the junction held 9 bases outside the gene matches. This CDR3 has 16 residues. The CDR3 DNA follows: TGTGCCAGCAGCTCCCGGGAGGGCGGGGGGGACAATGAGCAGTTCTTC. Translating gives CASSSREGGGDNEQFF.

This chain uses TRBV5-1 with TRBJ2-2; no firm D call. Trimming left V 0 bases short and J 6 bases short, with 6 bases between. There are 13 residues in the CDR3. In germline, CDR1 is SGHRS, CDR2 YFSETQ. CDR3 sequence reads: CASSLDPSGELFF. The CDR3 DNA reads as TGCGCCAGCAGCTTGGATCCTTCCGGGGAGCTGTTTTTT.

The gene calls are TRBV6-5 and TRBJ1-2; D may be TRBD1 (6 bases). The V gene lost 0 bases and the J gene lost 6 bases, with 14 bases spanning the gap. Germline loops: CDR1 MNHEY, CDR2 SVGAGI. The CDR3 totals 15 residues. CDR3 sequence: CASSYSSGGLNGYTF. The CDR3 coding sequence is TGTGCCAGCAGTTACTCGAGCGGGGGGCTCAATGGCTACACCTTC.

The sample holds a few counts of this clone. This chain links TRBV3-1 (or the pseudogene TRBV3-2) with TRBJ2-5; 8 positions agree with TRBD2. The CDR3 extends over 15 amino acids. The V gene's germline CDR1 is LGHDT and CDR2 YNNKEL (reference sequence). Trimming cost V 0 bases and J 6 bases; bases outside gene matches: 6. The CDR3 DNA sequence: TGTGCCAGCAGCCAAGAGGGACTAGTAAGTCAGACCCAGTACTTC. Translation: CASSQEGLVSQTQYF.

This clone appeared a few times. The rearrangement uses TRBV7-9 and TRBJ2-7; TRBD2 matches 12 bases. Per the germline V gene, CDR1 is SEHNR and CDR2 is FQNEAQ (reference sequence). CDR3 length equals 16 residues. After removal of 6 bases from V and 0 bases from J, the junction contained 6 bases not matched to a gene. The CDR3 sequence is CASRTSGGPSSYEQYF. CDR3 bases: TGTGCCAGCAGGACTAGCGGGGGCCCTAGCTCCTACGAGCAGTACTTC.

This clone is a singleton in its sample. The V gene is TRBV6-5, the J gene TRBJ1-4; 7 nucleotides match TRBD1. The CDR3 contains 16 residues. The V gene's germline CDR1 is MNHEY and CDR2 SVGAGI. The J segment lost 8 bases and the V segment lost 2 bases, leaving 11 bases of the junction unmatched. The CDR3, as DNA: TGTGCCAGCAGTTACGCTCTGACAGGGATAGGAGAAAAACTGTTTTTT. Residues: CASSYALTGIGEKLFF.

This clone has only one observation. This sequence joins TRBV24-1 and TRBJ1-2; D might be TRBD1 (5 bases). CDR1 and CDR2 from the germline V gene are KGHDR and SFDVKD. This CDR3 is 13 amino acids long. Deletions cut 5 bases from V and 3 bases from J, with 9 bases between. The CDR3 is CATSGSGHYGYTF. Here the CDR3 DNA reads TGTGCCACCAGTGGTTCAGGGCACTATGGCTACACCTTC.

This chain uses TRBV6-5 with TRBJ1-2, with unresolved D. Looked up from germline, CDR1 is MNHEY and CDR2 is SVGAGI. Trimming took off 6 bases at V and 6 bases at J, with 17 bases between the two ends. The CDR3 loop spans 14 amino acids. The CDR3 bases are TGTGCCAGCAGCGTAGGCGTGGGAGGTCATGGCTACACCTTC. Protein product: CASSVGVGGHGYTF.